The entry below describes one T cell receptor beta chain. Its specificity is unknown. Primers: 60 Vbeta forward and 13 Jbeta reverse. TCRdb keeps only in-frame clones here, not all; method: immunoSEQ multiplex PCR. The table includes roughly 83,000 clones, 65% to 75% detected once. The sample comes from a study of cytomegalovirus exposure and HLA in healthy donors. General study points: Using the classifier, cytomegalovirus status was reportedly diagnosed with high specificity and sensitivity. Some V segments could not be told apart, so they were left out, TRBV6-2 and TRBV6-3 among them.

The CDR3 spans 13 residues. V was cut by 6 bases and J by 5 bases, with 11 bases left in between. The germline V gene encodes CDR1 SNHLY and CDR2 FYNNEI. The gene calls are TRBV2 and TRBJ1-5; D remains ambiguous. The specimen sequenced was PBMCs. The TCR comes from a man in his sixties in good health and CMV-seronegative. CDR3 loop: CASRDDTYQPQHF. As DNA, the CDR3 is TGTGCCAGCAGAGACGACACGTATCAGCCCCAGCATTTT. The complete variable domain, with remaining parts taken from reference TRBV2 and TRBJ1-5, reads EPEVTQTPSHQVTQMGQEVILRCVPISNHLYFYWYRQILGQKVEFLVSFYNNEISEKSEIFDDQFSVERPDGSNFTLKIRSTKLEDSAMYFCASRDDTYQPQHFGDGTRLSIL.